The 30 T cell receptor beta chains below all came from one sample that was sequenced in a study of Ad26.COV2.S vaccination and SARS-CoV-2 variants (dated by TCRdb to the early 2020s). Reading the label with the study, this specimen's treatment or condition is: about 20 received Ad26.COV2.S at low or high dose, single or two shots; several received placebo; per-sample allocation not given. For vaccine and placebo recipients, repertoires were sequenced using samples collected on day 63 after the first injection. Libraries came from the immunoSEQ multiplex PCR assay. TCRdb re-hosts the immuneACCESS table, in-frame sequences only. Its copies lack some clones; in the studies checked, an unresolved V gene accounts for under half of them, and the cause for the rest is not known. The sample table contains about 350,000 clones; only one count was recorded for roughly 84% of them. The top ten clonotypes cover 3% to 4% of the sample.

Specimen: peripheral blood, collected in a trial of Ad26.COV2.S vaccine versus placebo. These receptors originate from a person between 18 and 65 years old who received the Ad26.COV2.S COVID-19 vaccine or a placebo.

The rearrangement joins TRBV10-1 to TRBJ2-1; TRBD2 agrees at 14 bases. Losses at the gene ends were 5 bases for V and 7 bases for J; bases not matched to a gene: 10. The germline V gene encodes CDR1 WNHNN and CDR2 SYGVQD (reference sequence). The CDR3 length is 17 residues. Here the CDR3 reads CASSPGTSGRQGNEQFF. The CDR3 coding sequence is TGCGCCAGCAGTCCCGGGACTAGCGGGAGACAAGGGAATGAGCAGTTCTTC.

The genes are TRBV5-4 and TRBJ1-4; no definite D call. This CDR3 region has 14 residues. Between the trimmed V and J ends, which lost 0 bases and 3 bases, there was a span of 6 bases. Germline V lookup: CDR1 SGHNT, CDR2 YYREEE (reference sequence). The CDR3 sequence: CASSLDGSNEKLFF. CDR3 bases: TGTGCCAGCAGCTTGGACGGATCTAATGAAAAACTGTTTTTT.

The gene calls are TRBV19 and TRBJ2-7, with 8 bases identical to TRBD1. The CDR3 has 14 amino acids. Germline lookup yields CDR1 LNHDA and CDR2 SQIVND (reference sequence). The V and J ends lost 6 bases and 2 bases, in that order; junction bases with no gene match: 6. CDR3 protein: CASSPSDRAYEQYF. CDR3 coding DNA: TGTGCCAGTAGCCCCTCGGACAGGGCCTACGAGCAGTACTTC.

The J gene is TRBJ2-7, the V gene TRBV28; 13 bases are shared with TRBD2. V lost 5 bases and J lost 4; bases outside the gene matches: 5. Germline V gene lookup returns CDR1 MDHEN and CDR2 SYDVKM. CDR3 length: 15 residues. The CDR3 nucleotides are TGTGCCAGCAGTCTGGGACTAGCGGGGTTGTACGAGCAGTACTTC. Its translation: CASSLGLAGLYEQYF.

This clone was seen only once. The chain has TRBV10-2 and TRBJ2-5, with D tentatively TRBD1 (5 bases). The CDR3 is 15 amino acids. The germline V gene encodes CDR1 WSHSY and CDR2 SAAADI. Trimming took 4 bases from V and 0 from J, leaving 12 bases between them. CDR3 sequence reads: CASSGGVPYQETQYF. The CDR3 DNA is TGCGCCAGCAGTGGGGGCGTACCCTACCAAGAGACCCAGTACTTC.

The chain recombines TRBV3-1 (or the pseudogene TRBV3-2) with TRBJ2-5, with D perhaps matching TRBD2 (6 bases). The CDR3 runs 15 residues. CDR1 is LGHDT, CDR2 YNNKEL, per germline (reference sequence). V gave up 0 bases and J gave up 5 bases, with 13 bases separating them. CDR3 bases: TGTGCCAGCAGCCAAGATACCGGGGGACGGGAGACCCAGTACTTC. It translates to CASSQDTGGRETQYF.

The table lists this clone with a count of one. This chain uses TRBV9 with TRBJ2-7; D is ambiguous. The CDR3 spans 13 residues. Trimming took off 0 bases at V and 1 base at J, with 5 bases between the two ends. Germline CDR1 and CDR2: SGDLS and YYNGEE. The CDR3 sequence is CASSVGDSYEQYF. The CDR3 DNA sequence: TGTGCCAGCAGCGTAGGGGATTCCTACGAGCAGTACTTC.

The chain carries TRBV11-2 and TRBJ2-7, with a possible D match to TRBD1 (6 bases). The CDR3 is 13 residues long. V lost 3 bases and J lost 5, with 11 bases in between. Germline CDR1 is SGHAT and CDR2 is FQNNGV. CDR3 protein: CASSFGQHHEQYF. In DNA form, the CDR3 reads TGTGCCAGCAGCTTCGGACAGCACCACGAGCAGTACTTC.

The chain recombines TRBV6-2 or TRBV6-3 with TRBJ1-2; D ambiguous. Germline V gene sequence: CDR1 MNHEY, CDR2 SVGEGT. V shed 4 bases and J shed 7 bases, with 13 bases lying between them. The CDR3 runs to 13 residues. CDR3 sequence: CASSSGESGGYTF. In DNA, the CDR3 is TGTGCCAGCAGTTCTGGGGAATCAGGTGGCTACACCTTC.

This chain links TRBV19 with TRBJ2-2, with 7 positions matching TRBD1. CDR1 and CDR2 from the germline V gene are LNHDA and SQIVND (reference sequence). This CDR3 contains 17 residues. V was pared by 10 bases and J by 4 bases, with 18 bases of the junction left unmatched. The CDR3 protein is CATTQDRAGVFTGELFF. CDR3 coding DNA: TGTGCCACGACCCAAGACAGGGCAGGGGTGTTCACCGGGGAGCTGTTTTTT.

This clone was detected once. This chain joins TRBV5-1 and TRBJ2-5, with D perhaps TRBD1 (6 bases). The germline gives CDR1 SGHRS, CDR2 YFSETQ. V shed 0 bases and J shed 4 bases, with 10 bases lying between them. The CDR3 consists of 14 residues. The CDR3 sequence: CASSLEGQGETQYF. The DNA for the CDR3 is TGCGCCAGCAGCTTGGAGGGACAAGGAGAGACCCAGTACTTC.

The chain couples TRBV5-1 to TRBJ2-6; the D gene is possibly TRBD1 (5 bases). The germline V and J ends were trimmed by 7 bases and 0 bases, with 8 bases remaining between them. The CDR3 loop spans 14 amino acids. Germline V gene data show CDR1 as SGHRS and CDR2 as YFSETQ. The CDR3 reads CASGGASGANVLTF. The CDR3 DNA follows: TGCGCCAGCGGTGGGGCCTCTGGGGCCAACGTCCTGACTTTC.

V is TRBV6-5 and J is TRBJ2-7; 7 positions match TRBD2. The CDR3 sequence is 16 residues long. CDR1 MNHEY and CDR2 SVGAGI come from the germline V gene. V shed 2 bases and J 0 bases; nucleotides not matched to a gene: 7. The CDR3 spells CASSYRGLQSSYEQYF. The CDR3 DNA is TGTGCCAGCAGTTACCGGGGACTACAGAGCTCCTACGAGCAGTACTTC.

The CDR3 DNA reads as TGCGCCAGCAGCTCGCCGCGGCGCCGACTAGCGGGCCCCCAGGAGACCCAGTACTTC. Its protein product is CASSSPRRRLAGPQETQYF. The chain couples TRBV5-1 to TRBJ2-5, with TRBD2 matching over 10 bases. The germline V gene encodes CDR1 SGHRS and CDR2 YFSETQ. This CDR3 is 19 amino acids long. The junction had 19 bases not matched to a gene; V was cut back by 3 bases and J by 5 bases.

J is TRBJ2-6 and V is TRBV6-2 or TRBV6-3; a possible D gene is TRBD1 (6 bases). The V end was cut by 3 bases, the J end by 3 bases, with 9 bases between. Germline CDR1 is MNHEY and CDR2 is SVGEGT. The CDR3 is made up of 15 amino acids. The CDR3 DNA reads as TGTGCCAGCAGTTATTACAGGGATGGGGCCAACGTCCTGACTTTC. The encoded protein is CASSYYRDGANVLTF.

This clone is a singleton in its sample. The rearrangement links TRBV3-1 (or the pseudogene TRBV3-2) to TRBJ1-5; TRBD1 might be the D (6 bases). Germline CDR1 reads LGHDT; CDR2 reads YNNKEL (reference sequence). Deletions cut 0 bases from V and 6 bases from J, with 9 bases between. The CDR3 is 14 residues long. The CDR3 region has the DNA TGTGCCAGCAGCCAAGATCGCAGGGGTCAGCCCCAGCATTTT. Amino acid sequence: CASSQDRRGQPQHF.

This clone was counted only a few times. The chain combines TRBV13 with TRBJ1-6; D gene unclear. This CDR3 has 14 residues. The germline V and J ends were trimmed by 4 bases and 0 bases, with 4 bases remaining between them. Per the germline V gene, CDR1 is PRHDT and CDR2 is FYEKMQ (reference sequence). The CDR3 sequence: CASSSYSYNSPLHF. CDR3 DNA sequence: TGTGCCAGCAGCTCGTACTCCTATAATTCACCCCTCCACTTT. The full variable domain, with the rest looked up from reference TRBV13 and TRBJ1-6, is AAGVIQSPRHLIKEKRETATLKCYPIPRHDTVYWYQQGPGQDPQFLISFYEKMQSDKGSIPDRFSAQQFSDYHSELNMSSLELGDSALYFCASSSYSYNSPLHFGNGTRLTVT.

The rearrangement links TRBV5-6 to TRBJ2-2; the match to TRBD2 covers 11 bases. The CDR3 has 17 amino acids. Germline V gene data show CDR1 as SGHDT and CDR2 as YYEEEE. V shed 6 bases and J 5 bases; nucleotides not matched to a gene: 12. The CDR3 region is CASNQIAGGPGTGELFF. CDR3 coding DNA: TGTGCCAGCAACCAAATAGCGGGAGGGCCGGGAACCGGGGAGCTGTTTTTT.

The J gene is TRBJ1-5, the V gene TRBV19, with D unclear. Germline lookup yields CDR1 LNHDA and CDR2 SQIVND (reference sequence). The CDR3 is 14 residues long. Trimming cost V 2 bases and J 6 bases, with 11 bases left between them. As DNA, the CDR3 is TGTGCCAGTAGTATATCCGGGTTTGTTCAGCCCCAGCATTTT. Encoded protein: CASSISGFVQPQHF.

The V call is TRBV27, the J call TRBJ1-5; D call uncertain. The CDR3 is 14 amino acids. With 3 bases removed from V and 1 base from J, the gap between germline ends came to 7 bases. CDR1 MNHEY and CDR2 SMNVEV come from the germline V gene (reference sequence). This chain's CDR3 is CASSFEGSNQPQHF. CDR3 sequence (DNA): TGTGCCAGCAGTTTTGAGGGAAGCAATCAGCCCCAGCATTTT.

This chain uses TRBV6-2 or TRBV6-3 with TRBJ2-7; 10 positions agree with TRBD2. With V trimmed by 2 bases and J by 6 bases, 4 bases remained unmatched. The CDR3 spans 14 residues. The germline V gene encodes CDR1 MNHEY and CDR2 SVGEGT. The CDR3 protein is CASSYTSGAGEQYF. The CDR3 DNA sequence: TGTGCCAGCAGTTACACTAGCGGGGCAGGCGAGCAGTACTTC.

The chain recombines TRBV6-2 or TRBV6-3 with TRBJ2-3, with TRBD1 matching 7 bases. The trim removed 4 bases at V and 6 bases at J, leaving 13 bases unmatched. CDR1 and CDR2 (germline): MNHEY, SVGEGT. The CDR3 length is 16 residues. The DNA for the CDR3 is TGTGCCAGCAGTTTTGGACAGGCCATCCACACGGATACGCAGTATTTT. Translating it yields CASSFGQAIHTDTQYF.

This chain connects TRBV28 to TRBJ1-1; D remains unclear. Per germline, CDR1 MDHEN and CDR2 SYDVKM. The V end lost 2 bases, the J end lost 11 bases, and 12 bases lay between the germline ends. The CDR3 sequence is 12 residues long. The CDR3 is CASSLTASQAFF. CDR3 DNA sequence: TGTGCCAGCAGTTTAACGGCCTCCCAGGCTTTCTTT.

This clone was seen a handful of times. The CDR3 protein is CASSPTSGEGDTQYF. CDR3 DNA: TGTGCCAGCAGCCCGACTAGCGGGGAAGGGGATACGCAGTATTTT. The chain couples TRBV5-4 to TRBJ2-3; 11 bases are shared with TRBD2. The length of the CDR3 is 15 residues. The V gene's germline CDR1 is SGHNT and CDR2 YYREEE (reference sequence). Trimming removed 4 bases from V and 6 bases from J; junction bases left unmatched: 7.

V and J are TRBV28 and TRBJ1-4, with 10 bases lining up with TRBD1. V was pared by 7 bases and J by 4 bases, with 12 bases of the junction left unmatched. Germline V gene data show CDR1 as MDHEN and CDR2 as SYDVKM. The CDR3 extends over 17 amino acids. CDR3 DNA: TGTGCCAGCACGGACAGGGGGAAAAAGCCCAATAATGAAAAACTGTTTTTT. This translates into CASTDRGKKPNNEKLFF.

This chain links TRBV2 with TRBJ1-4; D gene uncertain. V was shortened by 8 bases and J by 4 bases, with 11 bases between the two germline ends. Germline assignment: CDR1 SNHLY and CDR2 FYNNEI. The CDR3 totals 13 residues. Here the CDR3 DNA reads TGTGCCAGCGAAGAGAGGGTTAATGAAAAACTGTTTTTT. This encodes CASEERVNEKLFF.

The chain uses TRBV21-1 and TRBJ2-5; TRBD2 is the table's D call and was not checked against the DNA. TRBV21-1 is deemed a pseudogene. The CDR3 is 15 amino acids. CDR3 region: CASHPGGASRETQYF. DNA for the CDR3: TGTGCCAGCCACCCCGGGGGGGCATCGAGAGAGACCCAGTACTTC.

This chain uses TRBV3-1 (or the pseudogene TRBV3-2) with TRBJ2-2; D may correspond to TRBD1 or TRBD2 (5 bases each). Trimming took 0 bases from V and 3 from J, leaving 8 bases between them. The length of the CDR3 is 15 residues. Per germline, CDR1 LGHDT and CDR2 YNNKEL (reference sequence). CDR3 nucleotides: TGTGCCAGCAGCCAAGATCAGGGACACACCGGGGAGCTGTTTTTT. Its translation is CASSQDQGHTGELFF.

This chain uses TRBV19 with TRBJ2-7, with D possibly being TRBD2 (6 bases). CDR1 is LNHDA, CDR2 SQIVND, per germline (reference sequence). Trimming pared 9 bases from V and 0 bases from J, leaving 18 bases between. This CDR3 contains 15 residues. CDR3 nucleotide sequence: TGTGCCAGCGCCCCGGAGGGTCTGGGCTCCTACGAGCAGTACTTC. Translating gives CASAPEGLGSYEQYF.

The chain carries TRBV7-8 and TRBJ1-1; D is possibly TRBD1 (5 bases). The V gene's germline CDR1 is SGHVS and CDR2 FQNEAQ. The CDR3 length is 14 residues. Trimming removed 8 bases at V and 3 bases at J, with 16 bases between. The CDR3 nucleotides read TGTGCCAGCGGACATTCCCCGGACCACACTGAAGCTTTCTTT. Protein product: CASGHSPDHTEAFF.